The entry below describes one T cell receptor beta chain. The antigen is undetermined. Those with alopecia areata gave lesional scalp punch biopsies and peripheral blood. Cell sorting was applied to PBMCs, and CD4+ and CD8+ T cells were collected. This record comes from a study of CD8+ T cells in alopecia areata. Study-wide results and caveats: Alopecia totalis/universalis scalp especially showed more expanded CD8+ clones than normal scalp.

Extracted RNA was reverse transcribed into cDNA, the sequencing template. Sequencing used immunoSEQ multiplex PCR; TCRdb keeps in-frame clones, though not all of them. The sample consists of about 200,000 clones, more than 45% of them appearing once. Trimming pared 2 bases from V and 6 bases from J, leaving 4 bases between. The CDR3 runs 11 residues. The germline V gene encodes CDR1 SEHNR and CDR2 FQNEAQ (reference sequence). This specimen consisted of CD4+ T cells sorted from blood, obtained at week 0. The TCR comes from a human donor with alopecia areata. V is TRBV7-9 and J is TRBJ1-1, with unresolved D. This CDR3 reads CASSLLSEAFF. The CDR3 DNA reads TGTGCCAGCAGCTTACTATCTGAAGCTTTCTTT. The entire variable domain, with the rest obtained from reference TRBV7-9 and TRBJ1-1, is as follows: DTGVSQNPRHKITKRGQNVTFRCDPISEHNRLYWYRQTLGQGPEFLTYFQNEAQLEKSRLLSDRFSAERPKGSFSTLEIQRTEQGDSAMYLCASSLLSEAFFGQGTRLTVV.